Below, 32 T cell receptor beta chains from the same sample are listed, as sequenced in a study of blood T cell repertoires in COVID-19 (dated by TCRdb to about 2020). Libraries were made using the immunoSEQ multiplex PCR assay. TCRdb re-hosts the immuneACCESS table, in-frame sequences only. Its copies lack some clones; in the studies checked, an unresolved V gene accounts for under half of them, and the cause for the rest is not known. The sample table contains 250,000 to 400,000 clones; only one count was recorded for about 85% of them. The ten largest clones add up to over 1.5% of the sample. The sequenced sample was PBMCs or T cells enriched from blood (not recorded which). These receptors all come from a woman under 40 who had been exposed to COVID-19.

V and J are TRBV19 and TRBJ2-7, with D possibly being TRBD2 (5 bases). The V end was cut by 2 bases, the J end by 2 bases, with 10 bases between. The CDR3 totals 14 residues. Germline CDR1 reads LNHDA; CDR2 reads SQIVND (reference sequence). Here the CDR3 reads CASSITDYAYEQYF. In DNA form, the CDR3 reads TGTGCCAGTAGTATAACAGACTATGCCTACGAGCAGTACTTC.

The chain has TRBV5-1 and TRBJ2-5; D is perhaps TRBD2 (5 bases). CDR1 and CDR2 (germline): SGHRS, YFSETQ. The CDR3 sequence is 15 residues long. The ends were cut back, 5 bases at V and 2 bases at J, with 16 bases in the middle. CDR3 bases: TGCGCCAGCAGTCCTCGGGAAGGGAGACAAGAGACCCAGTACTTC. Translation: CASSPREGRQETQYF.

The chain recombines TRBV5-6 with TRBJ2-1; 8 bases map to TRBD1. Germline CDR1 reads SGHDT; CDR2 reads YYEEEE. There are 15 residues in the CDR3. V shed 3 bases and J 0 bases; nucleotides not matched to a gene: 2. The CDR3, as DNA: TGTGCCAGCAGCTCCCAGGGGGCCTCCTACAATGAGCAGTTCTTC. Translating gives CASSSQGASYNEQFF.

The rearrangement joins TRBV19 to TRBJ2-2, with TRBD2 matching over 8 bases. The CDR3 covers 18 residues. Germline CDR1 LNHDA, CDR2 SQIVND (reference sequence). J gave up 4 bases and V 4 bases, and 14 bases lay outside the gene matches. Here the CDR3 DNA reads TGTGCCAGTAGTAAACCCGGCGGGGGGATTGGGGGCACCGGGGAGCTGTTTTTT. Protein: CASSKPGGGIGGTGELFF. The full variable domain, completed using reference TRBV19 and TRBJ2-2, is DGGITQSPKYLFRKEGQNVTLSCEQNLNHDAMYWYRQDPGQGLRLIYYSQIVNDFQKGDIAEGYSVSREKKESFPLTVTSAQKNPTAFYLCASSKPGGGIGGTGELFFGEGSRLTVL.

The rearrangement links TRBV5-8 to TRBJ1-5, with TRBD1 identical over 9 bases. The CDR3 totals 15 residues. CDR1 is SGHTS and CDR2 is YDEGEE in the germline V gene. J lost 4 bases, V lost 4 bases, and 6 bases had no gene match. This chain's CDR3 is CASSPGTGQNQPQHF. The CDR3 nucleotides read TGTGCCAGCAGCCCAGGGACAGGGCAAAATCAGCCCCAGCATTTT.

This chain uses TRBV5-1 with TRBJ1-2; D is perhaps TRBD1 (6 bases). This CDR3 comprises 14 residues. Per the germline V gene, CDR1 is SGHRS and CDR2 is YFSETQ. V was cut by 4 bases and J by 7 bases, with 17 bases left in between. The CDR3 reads CASSELLGAFGYTF. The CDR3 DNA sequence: TGCGCCAGCAGCGAGTTGTTGGGGGCATTTGGCTACACCTTC. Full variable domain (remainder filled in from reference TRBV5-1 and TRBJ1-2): KAGVTQTPRYLIKTRGQQVTLSCSPISGHRSVSWYQQTPGQGLQFLFEYFSETQRNKGNFPGRFSGRQFSNSRSEMNVSTLELGDSALYLCASSELLGAFGYTFGSGTRLTVV.

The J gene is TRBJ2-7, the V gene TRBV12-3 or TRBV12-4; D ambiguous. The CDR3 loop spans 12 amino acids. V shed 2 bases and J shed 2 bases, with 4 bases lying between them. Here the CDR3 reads CASSLSAYEQYF. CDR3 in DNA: TGTGCCAGCAGTTTATCCGCCTACGAGCAGTACTTC.

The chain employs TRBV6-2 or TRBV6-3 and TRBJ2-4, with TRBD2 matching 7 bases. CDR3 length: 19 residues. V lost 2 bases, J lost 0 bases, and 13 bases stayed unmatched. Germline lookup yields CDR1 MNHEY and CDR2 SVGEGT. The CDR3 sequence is CASSYPGSGEFLAKNIQYF. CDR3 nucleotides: TGTGCCAGCAGTTACCCTGGGAGCGGGGAATTTCTAGCCAAAAACATTCAGTACTTC.

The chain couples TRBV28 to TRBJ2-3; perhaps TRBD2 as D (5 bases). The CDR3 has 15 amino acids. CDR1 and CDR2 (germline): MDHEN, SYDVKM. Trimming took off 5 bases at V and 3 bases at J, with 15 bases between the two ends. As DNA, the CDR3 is TGTGCCAGCAGTCCTAGACTAAAACGAACAGATACGCAGTATTTT. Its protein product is CASSPRLKRTDTQYF.

The CDR3 sequence: CASSPRTSGGVQQFF. In DNA form, the CDR3 reads TGTGCCAGCAGCCCTCGGACTAGCGGGGGGGTTCAGCAGTTCTTC. This rearrangement joins TRBV7-2 to TRBJ2-1; 15 bases are a match to TRBD2. The J segment lost 11 bases and the V segment lost 5 bases, leaving 7 bases of the junction unmatched. CDR1 and CDR2 (germline): SGHTA, FQGNSA. The CDR3 is 15 residues long.

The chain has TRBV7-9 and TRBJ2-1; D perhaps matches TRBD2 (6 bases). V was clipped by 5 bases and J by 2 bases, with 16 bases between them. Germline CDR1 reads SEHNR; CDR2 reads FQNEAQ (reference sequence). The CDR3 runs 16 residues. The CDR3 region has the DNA TGTGCCAGCAGCAGCACACCGTCGGGGGCCTACAATGAGCAGTTCTTC. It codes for CASSSTPSGAYNEQFF.

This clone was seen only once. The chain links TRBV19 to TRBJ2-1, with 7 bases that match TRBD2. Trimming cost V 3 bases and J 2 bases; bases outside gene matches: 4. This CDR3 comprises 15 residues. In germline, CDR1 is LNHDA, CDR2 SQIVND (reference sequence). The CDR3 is CASSIFGRTYNEQFF. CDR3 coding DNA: TGTGCCAGTAGTATCTTCGGGAGGACCTACAATGAGCAGTTCTTC.

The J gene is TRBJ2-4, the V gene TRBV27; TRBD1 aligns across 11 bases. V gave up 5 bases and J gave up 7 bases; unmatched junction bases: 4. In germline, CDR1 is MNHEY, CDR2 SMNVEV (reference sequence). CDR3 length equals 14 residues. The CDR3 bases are TGTGCCAGCAGTCTGGGACAGGGGGGGAACATTCAGTACTTC. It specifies CASSLGQGGNIQYF.

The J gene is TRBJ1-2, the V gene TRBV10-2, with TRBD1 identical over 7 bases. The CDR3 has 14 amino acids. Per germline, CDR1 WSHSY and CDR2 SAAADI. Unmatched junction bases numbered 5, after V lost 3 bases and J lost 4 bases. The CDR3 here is CASSETGTAYGYTF. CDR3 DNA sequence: TGCGCCAGCAGTGAAACGGGGACAGCCTATGGCTACACCTTC.

The CDR3 DNA follows: TGTGCCAGCAGCCCTCAGGGGGACTATGGCTACACCTTC. Its protein product is CASSPQGDYGYTF. The chain combines TRBV2 with TRBJ1-2; 7 nucleotides align to TRBD1. Per the germline V gene, CDR1 is SNHLY and CDR2 is FYNNEI. The CDR3 totals 13 residues. V was clipped by 6 bases and J by 3 bases; unmatched bases: 4.

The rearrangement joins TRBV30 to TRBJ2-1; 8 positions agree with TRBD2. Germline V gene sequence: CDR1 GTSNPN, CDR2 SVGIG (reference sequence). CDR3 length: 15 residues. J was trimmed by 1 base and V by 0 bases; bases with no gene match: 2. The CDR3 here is CAWSVRGRSYNEQFF. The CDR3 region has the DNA TGTGCCTGGAGTGTACGCGGGAGGTCCTACAATGAGCAGTTCTTC.

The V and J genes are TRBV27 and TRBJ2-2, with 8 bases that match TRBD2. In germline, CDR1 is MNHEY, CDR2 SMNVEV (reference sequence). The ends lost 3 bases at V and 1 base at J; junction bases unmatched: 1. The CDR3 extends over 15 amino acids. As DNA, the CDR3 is TGTGCCAGCAGTTTCGGGACTAGGAACACCGGGGAGCTGTTTTTT. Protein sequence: CASSFGTRNTGELFF.

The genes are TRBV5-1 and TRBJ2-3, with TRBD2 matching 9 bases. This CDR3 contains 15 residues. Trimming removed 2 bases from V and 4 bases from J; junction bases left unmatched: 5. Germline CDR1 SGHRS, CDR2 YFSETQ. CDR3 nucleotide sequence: TGCGCCAGCAGCTTAAGCGGGGGGCGGCCAGATACGCAGTATTTT. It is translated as CASSLSGGRPDTQYF.

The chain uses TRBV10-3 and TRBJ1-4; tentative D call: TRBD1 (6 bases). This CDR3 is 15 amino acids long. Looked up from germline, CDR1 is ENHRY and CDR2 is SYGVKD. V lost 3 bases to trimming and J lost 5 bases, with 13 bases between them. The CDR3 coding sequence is TGTGCCATCAGTGATTTTTCGGACAGCAATGAAAAACTGTTTTTT. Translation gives CAISDFSDSNEKLFF.

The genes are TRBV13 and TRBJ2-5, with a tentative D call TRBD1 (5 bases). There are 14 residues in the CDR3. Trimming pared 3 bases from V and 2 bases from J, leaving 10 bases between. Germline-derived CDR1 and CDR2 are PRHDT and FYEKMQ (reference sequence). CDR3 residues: CASSLTDGQETQYF. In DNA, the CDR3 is TGTGCCAGCAGCTTGACAGACGGACAAGAGACCCAGTACTTC.

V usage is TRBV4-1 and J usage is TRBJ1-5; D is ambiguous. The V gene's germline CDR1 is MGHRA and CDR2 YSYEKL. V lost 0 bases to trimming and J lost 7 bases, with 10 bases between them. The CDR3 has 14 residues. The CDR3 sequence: CASSQDAVSQPQHF. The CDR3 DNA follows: TGCGCCAGCAGCCAAGACGCGGTATCGCAGCCCCAGCATTTT.

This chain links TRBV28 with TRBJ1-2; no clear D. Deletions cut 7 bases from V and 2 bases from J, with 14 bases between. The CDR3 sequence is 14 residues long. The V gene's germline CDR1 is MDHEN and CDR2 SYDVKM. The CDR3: CASTQWEGNYGYTF. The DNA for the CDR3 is TGTGCCAGCACCCAATGGGAGGGAAACTATGGCTACACCTTC.

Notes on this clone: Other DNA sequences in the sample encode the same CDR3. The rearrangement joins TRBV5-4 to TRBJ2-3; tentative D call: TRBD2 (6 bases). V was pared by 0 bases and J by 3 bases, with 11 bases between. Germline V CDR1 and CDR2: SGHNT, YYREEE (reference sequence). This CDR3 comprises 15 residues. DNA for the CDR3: TGTGCCAGCAGCTTGGCCGGTCGGGGGACAGATACGCAGTATTTT. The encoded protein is CASSLAGRGTDTQYF.

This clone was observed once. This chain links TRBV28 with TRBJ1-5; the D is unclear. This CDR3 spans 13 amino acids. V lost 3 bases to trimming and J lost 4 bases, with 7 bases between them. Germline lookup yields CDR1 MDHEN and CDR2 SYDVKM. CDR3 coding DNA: TGTGCCAGCAGTTTCGAGTCGAATCAGCCCCAGCATTTT. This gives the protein CASSFESNQPQHF.

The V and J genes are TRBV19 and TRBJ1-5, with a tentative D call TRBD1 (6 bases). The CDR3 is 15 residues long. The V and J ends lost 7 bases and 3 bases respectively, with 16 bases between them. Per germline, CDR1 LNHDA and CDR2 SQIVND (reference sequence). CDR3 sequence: CASTPEGQLNQPQHF. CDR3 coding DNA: TGTGCCAGTACCCCAGAGGGACAACTCAATCAGCCCCAGCATTTT.

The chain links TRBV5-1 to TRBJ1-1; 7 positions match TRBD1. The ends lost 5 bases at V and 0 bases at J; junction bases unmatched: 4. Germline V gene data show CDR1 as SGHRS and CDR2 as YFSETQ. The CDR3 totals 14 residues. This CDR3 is CASSLDRMNTEAFF. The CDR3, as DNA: TGCGCCAGCAGTCTGGACAGGATGAACACTGAAGCTTTCTTT.

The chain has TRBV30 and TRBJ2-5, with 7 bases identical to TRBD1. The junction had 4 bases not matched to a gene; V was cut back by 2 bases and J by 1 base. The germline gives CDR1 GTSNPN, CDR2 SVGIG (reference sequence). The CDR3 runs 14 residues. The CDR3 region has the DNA TGTGCCTGGAGTTCCGGGACAGTCCAAGAGACCCAGTACTTC. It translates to CAWSSGTVQETQYF.

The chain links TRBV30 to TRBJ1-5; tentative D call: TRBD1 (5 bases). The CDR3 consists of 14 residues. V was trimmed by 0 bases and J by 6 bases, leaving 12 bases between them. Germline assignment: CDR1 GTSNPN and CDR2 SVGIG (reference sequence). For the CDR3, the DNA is TGTGCCTGGAGTGTAACAGGTTCGTTTCAGCCCCAGCATTTT. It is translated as CAWSVTGSFQPQHF.

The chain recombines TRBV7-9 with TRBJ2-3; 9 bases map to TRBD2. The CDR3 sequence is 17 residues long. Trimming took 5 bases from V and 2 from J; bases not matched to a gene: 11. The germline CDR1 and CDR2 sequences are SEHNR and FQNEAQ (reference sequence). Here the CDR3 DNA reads TGTGCCAGCAGCCCATCTAGGGTAGCGGGGGACACAGATACGCAGTATTTT. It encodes CASSPSRVAGDTDTQYF.

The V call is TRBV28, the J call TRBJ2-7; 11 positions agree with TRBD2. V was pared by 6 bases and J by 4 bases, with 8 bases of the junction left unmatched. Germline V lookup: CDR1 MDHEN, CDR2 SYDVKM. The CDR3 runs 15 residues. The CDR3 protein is CASSTTSGTLYEQYF. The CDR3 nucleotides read TGTGCCAGCAGCACGACTAGCGGGACACTATACGAGCAGTACTTC. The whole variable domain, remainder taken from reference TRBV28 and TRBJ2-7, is DVKVTQSSRYLVKRTGEKVFLECVQDMDHENMFWYRQDPGLGLRLIYFSYDVKMKEKGDIPEGYSVSREKKERFSLILESASTNQTSMYLCASSTTSGTLYEQYFGPGTRLTVT.

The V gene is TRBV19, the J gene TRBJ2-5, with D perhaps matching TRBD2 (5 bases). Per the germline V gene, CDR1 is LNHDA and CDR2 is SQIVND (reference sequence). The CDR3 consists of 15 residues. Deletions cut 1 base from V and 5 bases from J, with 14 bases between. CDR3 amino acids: CASSIASGVWETQYF. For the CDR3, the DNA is TGTGCCAGTAGTATAGCAAGCGGCGTTTGGGAGACCCAGTACTTC.

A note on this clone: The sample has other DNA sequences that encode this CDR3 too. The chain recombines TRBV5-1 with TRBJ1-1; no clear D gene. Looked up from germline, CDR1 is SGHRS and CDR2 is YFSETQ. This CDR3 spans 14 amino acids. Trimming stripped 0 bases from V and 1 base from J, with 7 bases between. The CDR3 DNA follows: TGCGCCAGCAGCTTGGCCTCGCGGAACACTGAAGCTTTCTTT. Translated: CASSLASRNTEAFF.